This section outlines one TCR beta chain sequence together with its context. Its antigen is currently unknown. The source of the sample is a study of early T cells in non-severe SARS-CoV-2 infection. Notes on the study in general: Anti-spike CD8 responses were favored in VDJdb matching, and private and CD4 specificities were missed.

TCRdb ran MiXCR on the 5' RACE reads and lists one entry per CDR3 protein. The sample has more than 25,000 distinct CDR3 sequences, around 5.4% seen once. The CDR3 totals 13 residues. V dropped 5 bases and J dropped 3 bases, with 10 bases sitting between them. J is TRBJ2-5 and V is TRBV12-3 or TRBV12-4; D call uncertain. The source is an adult who was a healthcare worker with PCR-confirmed SARS-CoV-2 infection or an uninfected control (not recorded which). The sequenced sample was whole blood. In DNA form, the CDR3 reads TGTGCCAGCAGTCGACATCGAGAAGAGACCCAGTACTTC. It is translated as CASSRHREETQYF.